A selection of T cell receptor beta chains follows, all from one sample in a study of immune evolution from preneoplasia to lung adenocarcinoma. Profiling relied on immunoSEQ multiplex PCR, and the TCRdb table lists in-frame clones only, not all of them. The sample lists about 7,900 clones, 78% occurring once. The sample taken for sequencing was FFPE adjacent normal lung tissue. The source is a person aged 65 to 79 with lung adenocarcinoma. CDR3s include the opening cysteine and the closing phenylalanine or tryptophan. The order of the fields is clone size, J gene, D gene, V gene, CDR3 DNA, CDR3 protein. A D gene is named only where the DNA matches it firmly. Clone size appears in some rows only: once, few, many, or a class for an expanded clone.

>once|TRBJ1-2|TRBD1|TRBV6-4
TGTGCCAGCAGTGACGAGTTTAAGGGGGCCGGTGGCTACACCTTC
CASSDEFKGAGGYTF
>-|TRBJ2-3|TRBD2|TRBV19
TGTGCCAGTAGTATGGCGGGTCGGGGGGGCGGCACAGATACGCAGTATTTT
CASSMAGRGGGTDTQYF
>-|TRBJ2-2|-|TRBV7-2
TGTGCCAGCAGCTTAGTCTCGAACACCGGGGAGCTGTTTTTT
CASSLVSNTGELFF
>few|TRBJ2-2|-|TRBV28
TGTGCCAGCAGTAGAGACGACACCGGGGAGCTGTTTTTT
CASSRDDTGELFF
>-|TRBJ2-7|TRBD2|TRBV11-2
TGTGCCAGCAGCTTAGGACTAGCGGGAATCTACGAGCAGTACTTC
CASSLGLAGIYEQYF
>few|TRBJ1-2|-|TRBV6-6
TGTGCCAGCACCAGAGACAGCTACTATGGCTACACCTTC
CASTRDSYYGYTF
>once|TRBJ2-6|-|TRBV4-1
TGCGCCAGCAGCCACAGTGGGGCCAACGTCCTGACTTTC
CASSHSGANVLTF
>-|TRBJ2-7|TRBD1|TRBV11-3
TGTGCCAGCAGCTTAGACGTTATCGGACAGGGCCACGAGCAGTACTTC
CASSLDVIGQGHEQYF
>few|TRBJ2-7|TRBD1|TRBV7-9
TGTGCCAGCAGCTTTGGAGTGGGACAGGGGGCTTACGAGCAGTACTTC
CASSFGVGQGAYEQYF
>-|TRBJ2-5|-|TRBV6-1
TGTGCCAGCAGTCCAGAAGGGACTGGGACCCAGTACTTC
CASSPEGTGTQYF
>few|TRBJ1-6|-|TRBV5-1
TGCGCCAGCAGCTTGGAGGGGAAAGGGTCACCCCTCCACTTT
CASSLEGKGSPLHF
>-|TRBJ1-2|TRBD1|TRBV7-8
TGTGCCAGCAGCTTATACGCCCAGACAGGGGGGCATGGCTACACCTTC
CASSLYAQTGGHGYTF
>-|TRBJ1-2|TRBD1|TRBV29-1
TGCAGCGTTCCCGGACAGGGTCCTGGCTATGGCTACACCTTC
CSVPGQGPGYGYTF
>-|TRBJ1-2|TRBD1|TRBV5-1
TGCGCCAGCAGCCAGACAGGGGACTATGGCTACACCTTC
CASSQTGDYGYTF
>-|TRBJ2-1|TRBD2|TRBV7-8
TGTGCCAGCAGCTTGGGGAGGGAGGAGTCCTACAATGAGCAGTTCTTC
CASSLGREESYNEQFF
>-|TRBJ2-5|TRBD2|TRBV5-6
TGTGCCAGCAGTCGAGCGGGAATGATCGAGACCCAGTACTTC
CASSRAGMIETQYF
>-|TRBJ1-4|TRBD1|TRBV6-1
TGTGCCAGCAGTGGGGGACAGCGCTTTAATGAAAAACTGTTTTTT
CASSGGQRFNEKLFF
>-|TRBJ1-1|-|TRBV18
TGTGCCAGCTCATCTCCGGGGGCTGGAGCTTTCTTT
CASSSPGAGAFF
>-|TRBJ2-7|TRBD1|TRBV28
TGTGCCAGCAGTCTAAGACAGGGTTACGAGCAGTACTTC
CASSLRQGYEQYF
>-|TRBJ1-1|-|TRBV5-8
TGTGCCAGCAGCTTAGTTAGGGGAGGTCTGACTTTCTTT
CASSLVRGGLTFF
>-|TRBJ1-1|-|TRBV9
TGTGCCAGCAGCGGAGGCCCAGCCCTCATGAACACTGAAGCTTTCTTT
CASSGGPALMNTEAFF
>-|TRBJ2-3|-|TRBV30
TGTGCCTGGAGACTTGGGGCGGCAGATACGCAGTATTTT
CAWRLGAADTQYF
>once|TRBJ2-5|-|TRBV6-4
TGTGCCAGCAGTCCCAGGGAGACCCAGTACTTC
CASSPRETQYF
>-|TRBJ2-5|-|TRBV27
TGTGCCAGCAGGAACCGCGAGGTGGCCGGAGAGACCCAGTACTTC
CASRNREVAGETQYF
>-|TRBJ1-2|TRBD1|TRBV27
TGTGCCAGCGCCAGAGACAGGGGCCCCCAGGGATATGGCTACACCTTC
CASARDRGPQGYGYTF
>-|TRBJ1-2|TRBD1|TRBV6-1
TGTGCCAGCACCCAGGGGGCAGGTGGCTACACCTTC
CASTQGAGGYTF
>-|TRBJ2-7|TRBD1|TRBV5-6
TGTGCCAGCAGCACACAGGGGGACGGACGCCTCTACGAGCAGTACTTC
CASSTQGDGRLYEQYF
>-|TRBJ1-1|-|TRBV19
TGTGCCAGTAGTACACTTATCTCGAACACTGAAGCTTTCTTT
CASSTLISNTEAFF
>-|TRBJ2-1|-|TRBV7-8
TGTGCCAGCAGCTTCGGACTGCAGGTTGAGCAGTTCTTC
CASSFGLQVEQFF
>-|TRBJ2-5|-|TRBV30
TGTGCCTGGGCCGGTGTAGCGGCAGAGACCCAGTACTTC
CAWAGVAAETQYF
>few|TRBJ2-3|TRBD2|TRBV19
TGTGCCAGTTTACCTAGCGGGAGGCCTACAGATACGCAGTATTTT
CASLPSGRPTDTQYF
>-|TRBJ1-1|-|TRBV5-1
TGCGCCAGCAGCTTGGCCGGTTTGCGGGGTGAAACTGAAGCTTTCTTT
CASSLAGLRGETEAFF
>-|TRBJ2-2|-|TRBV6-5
TGTGCCAGCGTAGGGGGTCCCGGGGAGCTGTTTTTT
CASVGGPGELFF
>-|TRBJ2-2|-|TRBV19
TGTGCCAGTAGTATTCTTCAAGACACCGGGGAGCTGTTTTTT
CASSILQDTGELFF
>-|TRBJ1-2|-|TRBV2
TGTGCCAGCAGTGAACATCTCTCTACCCCCTATGGCTACACCTTC
CASSEHLSTPYGYTF
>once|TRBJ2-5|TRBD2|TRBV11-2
TGTGCCAGCAGCTCGTTTTCTAGCGGGGGAATCCAAGAGACCCAGTACTTC
CASSSFSSGGIQETQYF
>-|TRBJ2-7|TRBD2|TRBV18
TGTGCCAGCTCACCCCTAGCGGATCGAGAGCAGTACTTC
CASSPLADREQYF
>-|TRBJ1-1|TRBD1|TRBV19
TGTGCCAGTAGTATTCAGGGGGCGGCGAACACTGAAGCTTTCTTT
CASSIQGAANTEAFF
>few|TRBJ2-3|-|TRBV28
TGTGCCAGCAGTCGACGGAGACAGGGCACAGATACGCAGTATTTT
CASSRRRQGTDTQYF
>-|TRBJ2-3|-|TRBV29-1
TGCAGCGCTATACCCTGGGCTAGTTCAGGCACAGATACGCAGTATTTT
CSAIPWASSGTDTQYF
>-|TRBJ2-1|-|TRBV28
TGTGCCAGCAGCTCCTCAGGGGCTCAGGTCCATGAGCAGTTCTTC
CASSSSGAQVHEQFF
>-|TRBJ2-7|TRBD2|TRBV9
TGTGCCAGCAGCGTAGCCAGCGGGAGGGGGCGCGAGCAGTACTTC
CASSVASGRGREQYF
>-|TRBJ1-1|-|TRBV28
TGTGCCAGCAGCGACAGCCAAGCTTTCTTT
CASSDSQAFF
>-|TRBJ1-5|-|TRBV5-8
TGTGCCAGCAGCTTGTACCGTCAGCCCCAGCATTTT
CASSLYRQPQHF
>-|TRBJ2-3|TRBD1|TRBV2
TGTGCCAGCAGTGACGACCTGACAGGGACAGATACGCAGTATTTT
CASSDDLTGTDTQYF